This T cell receptor beta chain was sequenced in a study of shared clonotypes between healthy human individuals. Method: immunoSEQ multiplex PCR; TCRdb's copy keeps in-frame clones and lacks some. The sample has 2.3 million or so clones, approximately 95% seen once. The J segment lost 14 bases and the V segment lost 4 bases, leaving 10 bases of the junction unmatched. This CDR3 contains 13 residues. Germline CDR1 and CDR2: SGHTA and FQGTGA. The material sequenced was naive CD4+ T cells from PBMCs. Subset: CD45RA+ positively selected. The genes are TRBV7-3 and TRBJ2-1; TRBD2 agrees at 8 bases. The source is a young man in good health. Some clones in this sample may be carry-over from other donors' samples. The CDR3 sequence is CASSSTSGTRKFF. The CDR3 nucleotides read TGTGCCAGCAGCTCGACCTCCGGGACTAGGAAGTTCTTC.